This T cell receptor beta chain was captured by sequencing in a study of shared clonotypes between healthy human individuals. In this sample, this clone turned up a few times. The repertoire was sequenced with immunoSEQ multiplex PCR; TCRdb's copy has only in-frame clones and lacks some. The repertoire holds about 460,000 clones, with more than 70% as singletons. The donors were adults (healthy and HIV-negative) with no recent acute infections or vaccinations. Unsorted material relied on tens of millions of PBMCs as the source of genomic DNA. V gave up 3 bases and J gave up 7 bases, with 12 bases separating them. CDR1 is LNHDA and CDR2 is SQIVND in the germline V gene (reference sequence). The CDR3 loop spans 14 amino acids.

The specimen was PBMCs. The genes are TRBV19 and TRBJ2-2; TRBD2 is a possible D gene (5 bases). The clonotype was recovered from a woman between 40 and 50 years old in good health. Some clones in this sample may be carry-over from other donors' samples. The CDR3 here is CASSIATRSGELFF. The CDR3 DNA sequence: TGTGCCAGTAGTATCGCCACTAGGAGCGGGGAGCTGTTTTTT.